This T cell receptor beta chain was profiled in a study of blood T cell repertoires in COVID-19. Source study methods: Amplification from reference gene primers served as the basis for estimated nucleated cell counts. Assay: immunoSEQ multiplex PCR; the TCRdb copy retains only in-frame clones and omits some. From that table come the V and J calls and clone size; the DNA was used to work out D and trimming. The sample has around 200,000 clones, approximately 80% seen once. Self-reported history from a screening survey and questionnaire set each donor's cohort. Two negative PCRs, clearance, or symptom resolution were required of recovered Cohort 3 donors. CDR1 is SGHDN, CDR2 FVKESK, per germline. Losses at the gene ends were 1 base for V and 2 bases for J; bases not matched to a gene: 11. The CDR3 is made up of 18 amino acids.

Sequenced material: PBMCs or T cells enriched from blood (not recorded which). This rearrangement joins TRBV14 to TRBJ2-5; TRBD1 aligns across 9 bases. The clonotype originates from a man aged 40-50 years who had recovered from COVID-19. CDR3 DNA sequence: TGTGCCAGCAGCCAAGGATTTATGAACAGGGGGCTTCAAGAGACCCAGTACTTC. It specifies CASSQGFMNRGLQETQYF. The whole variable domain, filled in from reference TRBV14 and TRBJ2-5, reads EAGVTQFPSHSVIEKGQTVTLRCDPISGHDNLYWYRRVMGKEIKFLLHFVKESKQDESGMPNNRFLAERTGGTYSTLKVQPAELEDSGVYFCASSQGFMNRGLQETQYFGPGTRLLVL.